This TCR beta chain came from a study of T cell repertoires in cytomegalovirus infection. The wider study: Selected CMV epitopes included recently identified HLA-C-restricted ones as well as well-studied HLA-B-restricted ones. Carrying CMV and the relevant HLA type showed in public TCR beta signatures. Study-wide points: Cumulated frequencies of public TCR beta families served to identify carriers of CMV plus the relevant HLA. What dominated the ex vivo response were HLA-C-restricted CMV-specific TCR beta clonotypes.

In its sample, this clonotype was seen a few times. Its matching antigen is unknown. TCRdb itself ran the reads through MiXCR, one entry per CDR3 protein. The profile shows 700,000 to 850,000 distinct CDR3 sequences, around a third of them singletons. Germline V gene data show CDR1 as SGHTA and CDR2 as FQGNSA. V lost 3 bases, J lost 1 base, and 16 bases lay in between. There are 17 residues in the CDR3. Sample: cultured CD8+ T cells from PBMCs, taken from culture after CMV antigen stimulation. The chain uses TRBV7-2 and TRBJ2-1, with D possibly matching TRBD1 (5 bases). The receptor comes from a human donor in good health (CMV status not recorded). Some clones in this sample may be carry-over from other donors' samples. CDR3: CASSFIYRQTSYNEQFF. The CDR3 nucleotides are TGTGCCAGCAGCTTTATCTACCGACAGACGTCCTACAATGAGCAGTTCTTC.